The clone carrying this T cell receptor (beta chain) has more than one count but fewer than ten. This CDR3 comprises 14 residues. The V end was cut by 5 bases, the J end by 0 bases, with 11 bases between. Looked up from germline, CDR1 is SGHNT and CDR2 is YENEEA. These data come from a study of blood T cell repertoires in COVID-19. In the study overall: The United States, Italy and Spain supplied acute and convalescent COVID-19 samples. Sample material is recorded as cDNA or gDNA derived from T cells, B-cell-depleted T cells, or PBMCs.

Patients in Seattle were enrolled during active infection, then followed longitudinally. The assay was immunoSEQ multiplex PCR, and TCRdb's table has in-frame clones only and misses some. This sample has under 95,000 clones; 70% to 85% occur once, and the top ten carry approximately 3%. The chain carries TRBV11-3 and TRBJ2-7; TRBD1 is a possible D gene (5 bases). This TCR was sampled from a woman aged 80 or older with COVID-19, enrolled during active disease. The sequencing sample was made of peripheral blood. CDR3 bases: TGTGCCAGCAGCCCAACAGGAACCTCCTACGAGCAGTACTTC. It translates to CASSPTGTSYEQYF.